This T cell receptor beta chain was found in a study of T cell responses to AZD1222 COVID-19 vaccine. Clones were sequenced by immunoSEQ multiplex PCR, and TCRdb holds only the in-frame ones, with some missing. The sample yields 100,000 to 150,000 clones, more than 75% seen once. On this clone itself: Its antigen remains unknown.

CDR3 size: 16 residues. V was clipped by 3 bases and J by 4 bases; unmatched bases: 12. Germline V gene data show CDR1 as LGHNA and CDR2 as YSLEER. The study, taken as a whole, reports: Nearly half of the spike-specific TCRs reportedly recognize variant regions that carry no mutations. The study sampled repertoires only after the peak T cell response.

Sequencing was performed on peripheral blood, taken 28 days after the second AZD1222 dose. V is TRBV4-3 and J is TRBJ2-7; TRBD2 matches 7 bases. The sequence came from an adult who received the AZD1222 COVID-19 vaccine. CDR3 bases: TGCGCCAGCAGCCAGCATACCGGGACGGGGGGTTACGAGCAGTACTTC. Protein product: CASSQHTGTGGYEQYF.